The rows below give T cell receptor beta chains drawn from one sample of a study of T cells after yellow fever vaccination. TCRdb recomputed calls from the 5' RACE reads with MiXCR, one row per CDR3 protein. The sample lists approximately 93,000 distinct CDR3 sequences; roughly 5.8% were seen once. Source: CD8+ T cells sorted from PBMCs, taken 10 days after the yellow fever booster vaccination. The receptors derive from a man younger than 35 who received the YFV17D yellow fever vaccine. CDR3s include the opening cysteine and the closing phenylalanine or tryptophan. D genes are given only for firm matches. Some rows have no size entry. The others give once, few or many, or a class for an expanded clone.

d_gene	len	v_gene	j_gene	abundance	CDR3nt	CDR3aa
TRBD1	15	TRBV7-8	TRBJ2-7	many	TGTGCCAGCAGCTTAGGGGACAGGGGACCCTACGAGCAGTACTTC	CASSLGDRGPYEQYF
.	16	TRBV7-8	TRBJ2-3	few	TGTGCCAGCAGCTTAGAGGTCTGGCCTAGCACAGATACGCAGTATTTT	CASSLEVWPSTDTQYF
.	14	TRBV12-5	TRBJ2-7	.	TGTGCTAGTGGTTTGGGGGGACAAACCTACGAGCAGTACTTC	CASGLGGQTYEQYF
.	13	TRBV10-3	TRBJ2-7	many	TGTGCCATCAGTGTTCGTACGTTCTACGAGCAGTACTTC	CAISVRTFYEQYF
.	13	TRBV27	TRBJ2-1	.	TGTGCCAGCAACGAAAGGGGGTTGGATGAGCAGTTCTTC	CASNERGLDEQFF
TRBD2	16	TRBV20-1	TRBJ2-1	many	TGCAGTGCTAGGTTCGTGGCTAGCGGATATTCGGGCGAGCAGTTCTTC	CSARFVASGYSGEQFF
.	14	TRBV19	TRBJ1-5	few	TGTGCCAGTAGTGATTTGGGCTCCAATCAGCCCCAGCATTTT	CASSDLGSNQPQHF
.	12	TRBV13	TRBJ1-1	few	TGTGCCAGCAGCCGAATGAACACTGAAGCTTTCTTT	CASSRMNTEAFF
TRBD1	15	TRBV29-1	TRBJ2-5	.	TGCAGCGTTGTGCCCCTTGGACAGGGTAAAGAGACCCAGTACTTC	CSVVPLGQGKETQYF
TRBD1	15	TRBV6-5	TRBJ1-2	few	TGTGCCAGCAGTTACACGATCAGGGGGAAGGATGGCTACACCTTC	CASSYTIRGKDGYTF
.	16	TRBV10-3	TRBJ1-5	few	TGTGCCATCAGTGAGTCCGGGGGCTTTAGCAATCAGCCCCAGCATTTT	CAISESGGFSNQPQHF
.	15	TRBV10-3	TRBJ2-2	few	TGTGCCATCAGCCCGCGAGCCGAGAACACCGGGGAGCTGTTTTTT	CAISPRAENTGELFF
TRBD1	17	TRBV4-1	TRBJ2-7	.	TGCGCCAGCAGCCAAGACCCCGCCCGACAGGGACGAGGTGAGCAGTACTTC	CASSQDPARQGRGEQYF
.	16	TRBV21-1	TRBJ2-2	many	TGTGCCAGCAGCCACCCCGGGACCACCCTCACCGGGGAGCTGTTTTTT	CASSHPGTTLTGELFF
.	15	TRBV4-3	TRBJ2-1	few	TGCGCCAGCAGCGCCGGGACGGCCCGATACAATGAGCAGTTCTTC	CASSAGTARYNEQFF
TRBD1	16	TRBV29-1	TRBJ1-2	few	TGCAGCGTTGAAGATGAGGGAACAGGGGCCCCCTATGGCTACACCTTC	CSVEDEGTGAPYGYTF
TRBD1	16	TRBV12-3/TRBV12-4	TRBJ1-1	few	TGTGCCAGCAGTTCAGTCCTAGACAGGGCTGACACTGAAGCTTTCTTT	CASSSVLDRADTEAFF
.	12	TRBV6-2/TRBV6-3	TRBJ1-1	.	TGTGCCAGCAGTTACGGGAGGGCTGAAGCTTTCTTT	CASSYGRAEAFF
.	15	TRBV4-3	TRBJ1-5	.	TGCGCCAGCAGCCAGGATACAAGGGTGGGTCAGCCCCAGCATTTT	CASSQDTRVGQPQHF
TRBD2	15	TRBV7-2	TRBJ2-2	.	TGTGCCAGCAGCTACCGACTAGCGGGCACCGGGGAGCTGTTTTTT	CASSYRLAGTGELFF
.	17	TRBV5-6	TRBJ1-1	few	TGTGCCAGCAGCTTGTGGCAGGGTCTTCTCATGAACACTGAAGCTTTCTTT	CASSLWQGLLMNTEAFF
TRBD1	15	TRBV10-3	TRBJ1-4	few	TGTGCCATCAGTGAGGGGACAGGGGGCATTGAAAAACTGTTTTTT	CAISEGTGGIEKLFF
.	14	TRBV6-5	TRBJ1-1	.	TGTGCCAGCAGTTACTCGCCGGGGTACACTGAAGCTTTCTTT	CASSYSPGYTEAFF
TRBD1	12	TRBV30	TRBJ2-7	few	TGTGCCTGGAGCCGGACAGGGAGCGAGCAGTACTTC	CAWSRTGSEQYF
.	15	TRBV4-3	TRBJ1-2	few	TGCGCCAGCAGCCAAGCAACCGGGGGGAACTATGGCTACACCTTC	CASSQATGGNYGYTF
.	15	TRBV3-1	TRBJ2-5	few	TGTGCCAGCAGCCAAGCCAGGGAGGTTGGGGAGACCCAGTACTTC	CASSQAREVGETQYF
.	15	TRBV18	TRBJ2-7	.	TGTGCCAGCTCACCCGTCCCCGGATCCCCTTACGAGCAGTACTTC	CASSPVPGSPYEQYF
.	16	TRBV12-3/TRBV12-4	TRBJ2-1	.	TGTGCCAGCAGTTTGGGAGGGGGATTCTCCTACAATGAGCAGTTCTTC	CASSLGGGFSYNEQFF